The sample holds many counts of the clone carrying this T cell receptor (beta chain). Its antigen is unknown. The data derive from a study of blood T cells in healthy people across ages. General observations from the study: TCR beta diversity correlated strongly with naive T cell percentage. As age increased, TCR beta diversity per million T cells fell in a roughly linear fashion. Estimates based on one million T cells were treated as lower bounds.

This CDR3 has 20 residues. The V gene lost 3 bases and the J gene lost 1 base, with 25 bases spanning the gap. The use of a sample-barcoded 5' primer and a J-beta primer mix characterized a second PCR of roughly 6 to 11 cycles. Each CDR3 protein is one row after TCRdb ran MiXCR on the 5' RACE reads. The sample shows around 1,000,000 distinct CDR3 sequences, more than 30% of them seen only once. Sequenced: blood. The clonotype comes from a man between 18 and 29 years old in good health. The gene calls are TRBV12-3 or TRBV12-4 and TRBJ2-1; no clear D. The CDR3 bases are TGTGCCAGCAGTTTGATACCTCCATACCGGGCAGGAATATCCTACAATGAGCAGTTCTTC. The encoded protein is CASSLIPPYRAGISYNEQFF.